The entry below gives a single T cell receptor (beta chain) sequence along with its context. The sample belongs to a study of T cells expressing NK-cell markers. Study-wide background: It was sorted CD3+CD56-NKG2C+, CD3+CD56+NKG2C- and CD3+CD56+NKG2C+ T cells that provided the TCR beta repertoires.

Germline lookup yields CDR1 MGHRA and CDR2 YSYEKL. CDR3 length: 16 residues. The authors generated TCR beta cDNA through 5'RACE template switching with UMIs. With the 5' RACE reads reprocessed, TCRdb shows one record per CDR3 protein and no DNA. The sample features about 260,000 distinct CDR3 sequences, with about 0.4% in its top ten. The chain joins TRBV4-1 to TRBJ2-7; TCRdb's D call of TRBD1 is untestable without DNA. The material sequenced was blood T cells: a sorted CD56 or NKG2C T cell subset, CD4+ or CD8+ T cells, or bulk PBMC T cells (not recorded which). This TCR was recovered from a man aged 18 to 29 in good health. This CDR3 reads CASSQDNREVSYEQYF.